The clone carrying this T cell receptor beta chain was counted only a few times. The antigen is undetermined. This sample was taken from a study of a mutant IDH1 vaccine in newly diagnosed glioma. Time point in this sample: week 35, safety follow-up. In the vaccine, a single dose held 300 ug of the mutant IDH1 20-mer peptide, along with topical imiquimod. CDR3 size: 10 residues. Trimming took off 2 bases at V and 7 bases at J, with 2 bases between the two ends. Germline V CDR1 and CDR2: MDHEN, SYDVKM. Only in-frame clones appear in the TCRdb table, and some are missing; sequencing was by immunoSEQ multiplex PCR. The sample lists about 44,000 clones, 81% occurring once.

The chain has TRBV28 and TRBJ1-2; D unclear. The receptor was derived from a woman aged 35 to 49 with glioma. Some clones in this sample may be carry-over from other donors' samples. Sequencing used PBMCs, obtained from a glioma patient whose treatment included an IDH1 peptide vaccine. The CDR3 region is CASSLGGYTF. CDR3 DNA sequence: TGTGCCAGCAGTTTAGGTGGCTACACCTTC.